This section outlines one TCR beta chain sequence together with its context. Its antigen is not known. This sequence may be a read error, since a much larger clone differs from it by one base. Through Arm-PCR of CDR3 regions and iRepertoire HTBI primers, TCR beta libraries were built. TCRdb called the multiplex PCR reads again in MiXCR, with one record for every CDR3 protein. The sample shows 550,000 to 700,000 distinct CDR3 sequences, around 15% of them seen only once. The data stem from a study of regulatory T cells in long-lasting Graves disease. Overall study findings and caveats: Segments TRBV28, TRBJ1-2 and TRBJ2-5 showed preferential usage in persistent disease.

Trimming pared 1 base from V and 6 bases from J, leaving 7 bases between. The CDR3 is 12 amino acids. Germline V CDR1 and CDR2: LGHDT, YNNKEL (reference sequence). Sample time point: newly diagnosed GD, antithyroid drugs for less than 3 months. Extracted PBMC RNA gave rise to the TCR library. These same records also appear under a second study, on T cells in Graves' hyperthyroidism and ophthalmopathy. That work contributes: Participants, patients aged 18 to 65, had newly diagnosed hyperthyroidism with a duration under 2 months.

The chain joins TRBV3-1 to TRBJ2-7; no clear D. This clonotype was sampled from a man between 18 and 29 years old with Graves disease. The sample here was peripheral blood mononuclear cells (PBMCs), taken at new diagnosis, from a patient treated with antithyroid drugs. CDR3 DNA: TGTGCCAGCAGCCAAGTTGCCTGCGAGCAGTACTTC. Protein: CASSQVACEQYF.